This is a list of T cell receptor beta chains from one sample in a study of T cell responses to AZD1222 COVID-19 vaccine. Clones were sequenced by immunoSEQ multiplex PCR, and TCRdb holds only the in-frame ones, with some missing. The table lists approximately 110,000 clones, over 75% of them singletons, with approximately 1.2% in the top ten. The sequencing used peripheral blood, collected on day 0 of AZD1222 vaccination. The source is an adult in good health. Both conserved end residues are part of each CDR3. The order of the fields is D gene, V gene, J gene, CDR3 DNA, CDR3 protein. D genes are given only for firm matches.

>-|TRBV10-3|TRBJ1-5
TGTGCCATCAGTGAAGCCAGGGGCGATCAGCCCCAGCATTTT
CAISEARGDQPQHF
>TRBD2|TRBV5-4|TRBJ2-1
TGTGCCAGCAGGACTAGCGGGGGTAGTGAGCAGTTCTTC
CASRTSGGSEQFF
>TRBD2|TRBV28|TRBJ2-3
TGTGCCAGCAGCCTATTTGGGGGGGGTCGAGGGAACACAGATACGCAGTATTTT
CASSLFGGGRGNTDTQYF
>-|TRBV11-2|TRBJ1-1
TGTGCCAGCAGCTTTGGTACGAACACTGAAGCTTTCTTT
CASSFGTNTEAFF
>-|TRBV6-1|TRBJ1-4
TGTGCCAGCAGTGAACAGCTGATGAATGAAAAACTGTTTTTT
CASSEQLMNEKLFF
>-|TRBV6-2/TRBV6-3|TRBJ1-1
TGTGCCAGCAGTTATAGCAGCGGGTCGGGCAGGGGCTTGAACACTGAAGCTTTCTTT
CASSYSSGSGRGLNTEAFF
>TRBD1|TRBV18|TRBJ2-1
TGTGCCAGCACCGAACAGGGGGACGGTGAGCAGTTCTTC
CASTEQGDGEQFF
>-|TRBV6-1|TRBJ1-6
TGTGCCAGCAGTGAAACCCCCAACAGGGCGGCGTATTCACCCCTCCACTTT
CASSETPNRAAYSPLHF
>-|TRBV6-5|TRBJ1-3
TGTGCCAGCAGTTTCCAGGGGTCTCTGGCTGGAAACACCATATATTTT
CASSFQGSLAGNTIYF
>-|TRBV5-4|TRBJ1-1
TGTGCCAGCAGCACCATTGGGGGACGGATGATGAACACTGAAGCTTTCTTT
CASSTIGGRMMNTEAFF
>-|TRBV4-2|TRBJ1-3
TGTGCCAGCAGCCAAGAGGTCCACTCTGGAAACACCATATATTTT
CASSQEVHSGNTIYF
>TRBD1|TRBV29-1|TRBJ1-2
TGCAGCGTTGTGGTCCAGGGGGCGCGTAGTGGCTACACCTTC
CSVVVQGARSGYTF